This TCR beta chain is drawn from a study of shared clonotypes between healthy human individuals. The germline CDR1 and CDR2 sequences are SGHRS and YFSETQ. The CDR3 consists of 17 residues. Trimming at V came to 0 bases and at J to 8 bases, leaving 13 bases not matched to a gene. Produced via immunoSEQ multiplex PCR; TCRdb's table is partial and in-frame only. The profile shows about 2.4 million clones, over 85% of them singletons. The sequence was obtained from a man aged 18 to 30 in good health. Some clones in this sample may be carry-over from other donors' samples. Sequenced material: naive CD4+ T cells from PBMCs. Regarding subset: CD45RA+ positively selected. This chain connects TRBV5-1 to TRBJ2-1; 8 bases align to TRBD2. CDR3 DNA sequence: TGCGCCAGCAGCTTGGCCGCCCTAAGCGGGAGTATCTATGAGCAGTTCTTC. It specifies CASSLAALSGSIYEQFF.